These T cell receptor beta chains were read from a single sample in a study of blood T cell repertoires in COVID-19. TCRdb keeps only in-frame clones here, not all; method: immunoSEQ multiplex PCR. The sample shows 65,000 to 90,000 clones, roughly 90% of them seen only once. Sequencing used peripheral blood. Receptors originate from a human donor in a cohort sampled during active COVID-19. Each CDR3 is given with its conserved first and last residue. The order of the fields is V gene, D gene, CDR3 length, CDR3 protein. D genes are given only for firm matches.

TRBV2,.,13,CASSVRQQETQYF
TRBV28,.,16,CASSFRQGHGTDTQYF
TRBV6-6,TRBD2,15,CASSYRDYLTDTQYF
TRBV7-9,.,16,CASSIGPAGLQETQYF
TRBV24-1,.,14,CATSERTKESGYTF
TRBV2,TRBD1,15,CASSVDRSGTGELFF
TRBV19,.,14,CASTTGPNTGELFF
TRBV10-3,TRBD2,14,CAITAGGPRETQYF
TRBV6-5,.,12,CASSYSGGGYTF
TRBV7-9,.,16,CASSFMGVATNEKLFF
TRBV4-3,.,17,CASSQEVTGSSYNEQFF
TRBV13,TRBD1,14,CASTLGQSSYEQYF
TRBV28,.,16,CASRPRWQGRNQPQHF
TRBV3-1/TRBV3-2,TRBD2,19,CASSQAIGTSGGGRNIQYF
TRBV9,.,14,CASSVQGGDEKLFF
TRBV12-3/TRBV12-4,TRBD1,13,CASSWGSGGEQYF
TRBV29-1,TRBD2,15,CSVGGTSGFTGELFF
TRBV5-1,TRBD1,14,CASSSTGGNYGYTF
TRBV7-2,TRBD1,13,CASSGQANTEAFF
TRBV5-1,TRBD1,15,CASSNRDSLTETQYF
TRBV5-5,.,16,CASSLAHRVKNSPLHF
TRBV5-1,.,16,CASSPITGDLGYEQYF
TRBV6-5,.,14,CASSPDGGSYEQYF
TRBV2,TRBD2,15,CASYHVTGTSREQYF
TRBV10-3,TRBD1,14,CAIRGQGFSYGYTF
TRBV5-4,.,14,CASSSTELGYGYTF
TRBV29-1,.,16,CSVEETQGFSTDTQYF
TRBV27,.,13,CASSFRQQNEAFF
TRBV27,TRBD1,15,CASSRYRGRFGELFF
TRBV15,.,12,CATSSPPGQYTF
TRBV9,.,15,CASSLEGLRTDTQYF
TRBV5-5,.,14,CASSSARATYEQYF
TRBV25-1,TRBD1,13,CASGTTGHEKLFF
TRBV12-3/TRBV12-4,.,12,CASSRGQWEQYF
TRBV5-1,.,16,CASSLGTNRVVDSQYF
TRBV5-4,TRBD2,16,CASSLPGLDFGNEQFF
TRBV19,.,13,CASGGRGGYGYTF
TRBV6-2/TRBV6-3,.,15,CASSYEGRRLETQYF
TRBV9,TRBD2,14,CASSVGEGTGELFF
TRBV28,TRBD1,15,CASSQPGQGLETQYF